These T cell receptor beta chains were read from a single sample in a study of shared clonotypes between healthy human individuals. TCRdb keeps only in-frame clones here, not all; method: immunoSEQ multiplex PCR. In the table there are under 700,000 clones, 85% to 95% of which are singletons. The sample taken for sequencing was naive CD8+ T cells sorted from blood. These receptors were obtained from a woman younger than 45 in good health. The CDR3 runs from the conserved cysteine through the conserved F or W. Fields, in order: V gene, D gene, J gene, CDR3 protein, CDR3 DNA. A D gene is named only where the DNA matches it firmly.

>TRBV28|TRBD2|TRBJ2-1
CASSPREGKSSYNEQFF
TGTGCCAGCAGTCCACGGGAGGGAAAGAGCTCCTACAATGAGCAGTTCTTC
>TRBV19|NA|TRBJ1-1
CASSISQGNTEAFF
TGTGCCAGTAGTATAAGCCAGGGGAACACTGAAGCTTTCTTT
>TRBV9|NA|TRBJ2-3
CASSPHGWAATSSTDTQYF
TGTGCCAGCAGCCCACATGGTTGGGCTGCAACCTCTAGCACAGATACGCAGTATTTT
>TRBV5-4|TRBD1|TRBJ2-2
CASSLGDRGPGELFF
TGTGCCAGCAGCTTGGGAGACAGGGGGCCCGGGGAGCTGTTTTTT
>TRBV27|NA|TRBJ2-7
CASSWSPPLKVGPSYEQYF
TGTGCCAGCAGTTGGTCCCCACCTCTTAAAGTCGGGCCCTCCTACGAGCAGTACTTC
>TRBV2|TRBD2|TRBJ2-7
CASSDGTSYEQYF
TGTGCCAGCAGTGATGGGACTAGCTACGAGCAGTACTTC
>TRBV28|NA|TRBJ1-1
CASTQWISMNTEAFF
TGTGCCAGCACCCAGTGGATCAGCATGAACACTGAAGCTTTCTTT
>TRBV29-1|NA|TRBJ2-2
CSVVEAQGPNTGELFF
TGCAGCGTTGTTGAGGCTCAAGGGCCGAACACCGGGGAGCTGTTTTTT
>TRBV19|NA|TRBJ2-2
CASSTAGENTGELFF
TGTGCCAGTAGTACCGCAGGGGAGAACACCGGGGAGCTGTTTTTT
>TRBV7-2|NA|TRBJ1-1
CASSPSRGAEAFF
TGTGCCAGCAGCCCCTCACGCGGCGCGGAAGCTTTCTTT